This T cell receptor beta chain comes out of a study of blood T cell repertoires in COVID-19. The CDR3 runs to 15 residues. V gave up 4 bases and J gave up 1 base, with 12 bases separating them. Germline loops: CDR1 MGHRA, CDR2 YSYEKL. Generated by immunoSEQ multiplex PCR, the TCRdb table keeps only in-frame clones and is missing some. Among under 150,000 clones listed, approximately 88% were seen once. This clone was picked up one time. The sample consisted of peripheral blood. This clonotype was sampled from a human donor in a cohort sampled during active COVID-19. This sequence joins TRBV4-1 and TRBJ2-3, with D maybe TRBD2 (5 bases). The CDR3 region is CASSRAPGGTDTQYF. The CDR3 coding sequence is TGCGCCAGCAGCCGAGCACCCGGGGGCACAGATACGCAGTATTTT.